This T cell receptor (beta chain) is drawn from a study of cytotoxic CD8 clonotypes in ibrutinib-treated CLL. Whole-study context: Average yields of 255,043 productive templates and approximately 94,000 productive rearrangements characterized the samples.

Libraries of TCR beta were made from 1.5 to 2.5 micrograms of genomic DNA that came from cryopreserved PBMCs. On this clone: Its specificity is unknown.

Germline-derived CDR1 and CDR2 are SNHLY and FYNNEI. The CDR3 consists of 12 residues. V was clipped by 9 bases and J by 0 bases, with 9 bases between them. General study points: T-cell clonality at baseline went above that of age-matched healthy donors and rose and fell with circulating CD8+ T-cell counts.

Using immunoSEQ multiplex PCR, the repertoire was profiled, and TCRdb retains in-frame clones only, with some absent. Of approximately 50,000 clones listed, 60% to 80% are singletons. This receptor was identified in a human donor with chronic lymphocytic leukemia. The input for sequencing was PBMCs, taken after 12 months of ibrutinib treatment. The V call is TRBV2, the J call TRBJ2-7, with a possible D match to TRBD1 (6 bases). The CDR3 DNA reads TGTGCCAGTGACAGGAGCTCCTACGAGCAGTACTTC. Its translation is CASDRSSYEQYF. Based on the CDR3 plus reference TRBV2 and TRBJ2-7, the full variable domain is EPEVTQTPSHQVTQMGQEVILRCVPISNHLYFYWYRQILGQKVEFLVSFYNNEISEKSEIFDDQFSVERPDGSNFTLKIRSTKLEDSAMYFCASDRSSYEQYFGPGTRLTVT.